Included here is one T cell receptor (beta chain) sequence, with context. The CDR3 is made up of 15 amino acids. Trimming took 1 base from V and 1 from J, leaving 11 bases between them. Germline V CDR1 and CDR2: SGHVS, FNYEAQ. These data are taken from a study of blood T cells in healthy people across ages. Primed by a sample-barcoded 5' primer and a J-beta primer mix, a second PCR proceeded for roughly 7 to 11 cycles. TCRdb re-called the 5' RACE reads through MiXCR, storing one row per CDR3 protein. Here the sample spans almost 800,000 distinct CDR3 sequences, 58% being singletons. The sequence was collected from a man aged 30 to 39 in good health. V and J are TRBV7-6 and TRBJ2-7, with D tentatively TRBD2 (6 bases). The sequenced sample consisted of blood. CDR3 nucleotides: TGTGCCAGCAGCTTAGTCCCGGGGGTTTCCTACGAGCAGTACTTC. Translation: CASSLVPGVSYEQYF.